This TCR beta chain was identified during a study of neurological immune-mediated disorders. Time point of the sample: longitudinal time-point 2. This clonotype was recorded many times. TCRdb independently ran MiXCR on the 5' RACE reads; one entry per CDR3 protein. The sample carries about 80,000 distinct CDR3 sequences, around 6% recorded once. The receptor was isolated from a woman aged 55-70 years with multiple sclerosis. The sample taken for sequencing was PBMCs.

The DNA of the CDR3 is TGTGCCAGCAGCCCCGGCCCTGACAGGGGCGGATTGGCTGAAGCTTTCTTT. Its protein product is CASSPGPDRGGLAEAFF. The chain couples TRBV12-3 or TRBV12-4 to TRBJ1-1; 8 bases line up with TRBD1. The CDR3 length is 17 residues. The ends lost 6 bases at V and 6 bases at J; junction bases unmatched: 18.